This T cell receptor beta chain comes out of a study of T and B cells in COVID-19 patients. About the research overall: Recovered patients mostly had mild to moderate COVID-19 managed as outpatients. At median age approximately 31 years, recovered patients were younger than active-infection patients at just over 65. Study-level points and caveats: Patients with COVID-19 reportedly showed strongly skewed T cell receptor beta variable and joining gene usage. Sorted SARS-CoV-2-responsive or tetramer+ T cells and CD4+, regulatory and CD8+ subsets were not yet sequenced.

This CDR3 is 13 amino acids long. The germline gives CDR1 MNHEY, CDR2 SVGAGI. Trimming cost V 7 bases and J 4 bases; bases outside gene matches: 6. Multiplex PCR with BIOMED2 TRB-A/B primer pools amplified TRB rearrangements. MiXCR was run by TCRdb on the multiplex PCR reads, yielding one entry per CDR3 protein. The sample carries about 4,100 distinct CDR3 sequences, about 26% recorded once. Blood genomic DNA input for TRB amplification was roughly 220-500 ng. This clonotype counts as medium-sized. The antigen is not known. The receptor comes from a human donor with active COVID-19. The donor label of this sample is uncertain. Sequenced material: blood. The chain is built from TRBV6-5 and TRBJ2-7; TRBD1 matches 8 bases. The CDR3 DNA sequence: TGTGCCAGCAAATTCACAGGGGGGTACGAGCAGTACTTC. Translation gives CASKFTGGYEQYF.